This T cell receptor beta chain was captured in a study of beta chain features in type 1 diabetes. Study-level results: Insertion counts at VDJ junctions were lower in type 1 diabetes patients, who also showed more deletions there. Significant though moderate, a shortening of TCRB CDR3s appeared in all four CD4+ subsets of Type 1 diabetes patients.

Expressed TCRB transcripts were sequenced, since all the RNA that had been isolated was reverse transcribed. Data came from immunoSEQ multiplex PCR; TCRdb stores just in-frame clones and leaves some out. The table records 90,000 to 110,000 clones, under 40% of them present only once. On this clone itself: Its antigen is not identified.

This TCR was recovered from a woman under 30 in good health. The sequenced sample consisted of stem cell memory CD4+ T cells from blood.

CDR3 sequence (DNA): TGTGCCAGCAGCCCCATGACTTCCTACAATGAGCAGTTCTTC. Residues: CASSPMTSYNEQFF. This rearrangement joins TRBV7-3 to TRBJ2-1; no definite D call. The CDR3 loop spans 14 amino acids. CDR1 SGHTA and CDR2 FQGTGA come from the germline V gene. The V end was cut by 5 bases, the J end by 1 base, with 9 bases between.